The 23 T cell receptor beta chains given below trace back to one sample, sequenced in a study of blood T cell repertoires in COVID-19. The data were produced by immunoSEQ multiplex PCR, yet TCRdb's version contains in-frame clones alone and is incomplete. The profile shows about 140,000 clones, roughly 83% of them singletons. The sequencing input was PBMCs or T cells enriched from blood (not recorded which). These receptors were obtained from a man between 70 and 80 years old who had been exposed to COVID-19.

The chain recombines TRBV9 with TRBJ1-4; TRBD1 is a possible D gene (5 bases). The germline V gene has CDR1 SGDLS and CDR2 YYNGEE. The CDR3 runs 15 residues. Trimming removed 7 bases from V and 7 bases from J, with 20 bases in between. CDR3 sequence (DNA): TGTGCCAGCCTTGCTTCCGGGGGGTTTGGTGAAAAACTGTTTTTT. Its translation: CASLASGGFGEKLFF. Full variable domain (remainder filled in from reference TRBV9 and TRBJ1-4): DSGVTQTPKHLITATGQRVTLRCSPRSGDLSVYWYQQSLDQGLQFLIQYYNGEERAKGNILERFSAQQFPDLHSELNLSSLELGDSALYFCASLASGGFGEKLFFGSGTQLSVL.

The V gene is TRBV27, the J gene TRBJ1-5, with 10 positions matching TRBD1. CDR1 MNHEY and CDR2 SMNVEV come from the germline V gene (reference sequence). The CDR3 sequence is 16 residues long. Trimming removed 3 bases from V and 7 bases from J; junction bases left unmatched: 9. The CDR3 DNA sequence: TGTGCCAGCAGTTTCGGCGCGGGACAGGGGTCACAGCCCCAGCATTTT. This encodes CASSFGAGQGSQPQHF.

V usage is TRBV5-1 and J usage is TRBJ2-1, with TRBD1 as a possible D gene (5 bases). Trimming removed 5 bases from V and 4 bases from J, with 13 bases in between. This CDR3 is 14 amino acids long. Germline V gene lookup returns CDR1 SGHRS and CDR2 YFSETQ. The CDR3 DNA reads as TGCGCCAGCAGTTTCAAAGACAGTTACAATGAGCAGTTCTTC. As protein: CASSFKDSYNEQFF.

The rearrangement uses TRBV19 and TRBJ1-5; unclear D gene. V lost 0 bases and J 12 bases, leaving 12 bases between the germline ends. From germline, CDR1 is LNHDA and CDR2 SQIVND (reference sequence). This CDR3 contains 13 residues. The CDR3 DNA reads as TGTGCCAGTAGTATAGATCGGACGGGAGGCCAGCATTTT. Translating it yields CASSIDRTGGQHF.

This chain uses TRBV5-4 with TRBJ2-1, with 7 bases fitting TRBD1. V shed 6 bases and J 3 bases; nucleotides not matched to a gene: 9. The germline V gene has CDR1 SGHNT and CDR2 YYREEE (reference sequence). The CDR3 totals 15 residues. CDR3 in amino acids: CASTRGDRVYNEQFF. CDR3 DNA: TGTGCCAGCACCCGAGGGGACAGAGTCTACAATGAGCAGTTCTTC.

The chain employs TRBV29-1 and TRBJ1-2, with 10 bases aligning to TRBD1. V lost 7 bases, J lost 0 bases, and 2 bases stayed unmatched. The CDR3 covers 13 residues. CDR1 is SQVTM and CDR2 is ANQGSEA in the germline V gene. CDR3 sequence reads: CSGGQGANYGYTF. The CDR3 DNA sequence: TGCAGCGGAGGACAGGGGGCTAACTATGGCTACACCTTC. Based on the CDR3 plus reference TRBV29-1 and TRBJ1-2, the full variable domain is SAVISQKPSRDICQRGTSLTIQCQVDSQVTMMFWYRQQPGQSLTLIATANQGSEATYESGFVIDKFPISRPNLTFSTLTVSNMSPEDSSIYLCSGGQGANYGYTFGSGTRLTVV.

As concerns this clone: This sample includes further DNA sequences coding for the same CDR3. This chain links TRBV5-1 with TRBJ2-2; TRBD1 is a possible D gene (5 bases). The V gene lost 0 bases and the J gene lost 5 bases, with 5 bases spanning the gap. Germline values: CDR1 SGHRS, CDR2 YFSETQ. The CDR3 covers 13 residues. CDR3 loop: CASSLAGTGELFF. CDR3 DNA sequence: TGCGCCAGCAGCTTGGCAGGGACCGGGGAGCTGTTTTTT.

The J gene is TRBJ1-6, the V gene TRBV27; no definite D call. Trimming took off 7 bases at V and 6 bases at J, with 13 bases between the two ends. Germline loops: CDR1 MNHEY, CDR2 SMNVEV (reference sequence). The CDR3 consists of 14 residues. CDR3 in amino acids: CASTRQAINSPLHF. The CDR3 DNA reads as TGTGCCAGCACTCGCCAGGCGATTAATTCACCCCTCCACTTT.

The gene calls are TRBV7-2 and TRBJ1-1; 10 nucleotides align to TRBD1. Trimming took 3 bases from V and 10 from J; bases not matched to a gene: 11. The CDR3 runs to 15 residues. CDR1 and CDR2 (germline): SGHTA, FQGNSA. The chain's CDR3 is CASSFRDRGIQVAFF. The CDR3 DNA reads as TGTGCCAGCAGCTTCCGGGACAGGGGAATACAGGTAGCTTTCTTT.

This chain connects TRBV28 to TRBJ2-1; TRBD1 matches at 9 bases. Per the germline V gene, CDR1 is MDHEN and CDR2 is SYDVKM. The CDR3 loop spans 18 amino acids. The junction had 19 bases not matched to a gene; V was cut back by 6 bases and J by 7 bases. The CDR3: CASSLVVSGQGSENEQFF. The CDR3 bases are TGTGCCAGCAGCCTCGTCGTATCGGGACAGGGATCGGAGAATGAGCAGTTCTTC.

The J gene is TRBJ1-5, the V gene TRBV6-2 or TRBV6-3, with TRBD1 matching 8 bases. Germline CDR1 MNHEY, CDR2 SVGEGT. The J segment lost 3 bases and the V segment lost 2 bases, leaving 3 bases of the junction unmatched. The length of the CDR3 is 15 residues. The CDR3 DNA sequence: TGTGCCAGCAGTTACGGACAGGGCTACAATCAGCCCCAGCATTTT. It encodes CASSYGQGYNQPQHF.

CDR3 in amino acids: CASRAHYRSGNTIYF. The CDR3 DNA reads TGTGCCAGCAGAGCCCACTATCGCTCTGGAAACACCATATATTTT. This chain joins TRBV27 and TRBJ1-3; D is unclear. The V gene's germline CDR1 is MNHEY and CDR2 SMNVEV (reference sequence). Trimming removed 6 bases from V and 0 bases from J, with 12 bases in between. The CDR3 consists of 15 residues.

This chain joins TRBV27 and TRBJ2-7; 8 bases fit TRBD1. J was trimmed by 9 bases and V by 2 bases; bases with no gene match: 6. CDR3 size: 13 residues. CDR1 and CDR2 (germline): MNHEY, SMNVEV (reference sequence). CDR3 nucleotides: TGTGCCAGCAGTTTAACAACAGGGACAGGGCAGTACTTC. It is translated as CASSLTTGTGQYF.

The rearrangement links TRBV12-3 or TRBV12-4 to TRBJ1-2, with 7 bases aligning to TRBD1. This CDR3 contains 13 residues. J lost 7 bases, V lost 3 bases, and 5 bases had no gene match. CDR3 nucleotides: TGTGCCAGCAGTTTTCCGACAGGGCCTGGCTACACCTTC. Translated, it gives CASSFPTGPGYTF.

The chain carries TRBV19 and TRBJ1-1; D may be TRBD1 (6 bases). Trimming took off 5 bases at V and 1 base at J, with 14 bases between the two ends. The CDR3 runs 15 residues. Per germline, CDR1 LNHDA and CDR2 SQIVND (reference sequence). CDR3 DNA sequence: TGTGCCAGTAGTCTGGCGAGGGGGAGGAACACTGAAGCTTTCTTT. Translated, it gives CASSLARGRNTEAFF.

The rearrangement links TRBV6-6 to TRBJ2-7; 9 bases are shared with TRBD2. The CDR3 is made up of 14 amino acids. With V trimmed by 6 bases and J by 3 bases, 6 bases remained unmatched. Germline-derived CDR1 and CDR2 are MNHNY and SVGAGI (reference sequence). DNA for the CDR3: TGTGCCAGCAGAAGACAGACTAGCGGCTACGAGCAGTACTTC. Encoded protein: CASRRQTSGYEQYF.

The chain combines TRBV7-3 with TRBJ2-1; D is ambiguous. Germline assignment: CDR1 SGHTA and CDR2 FQGTGA. There are 12 residues in the CDR3. V lost 5 bases, J lost 5 bases, and 7 bases lay in between. Written as DNA, the CDR3 is TGTGCCAGCAGCCTCGACAACAATGAGCAGTTCTTC. Its translation is CASSLDNNEQFF.

DNA of the CDR3: TGTGCCAGCAGGCCCCTGGCGGGAGTGACCGAGCAGTACTTC. As protein: CASRPLAGVTEQYF. The V gene is TRBV6-5, the J gene TRBJ2-7; TRBD2 aligns across 7 bases. V shed 6 bases and J 6 bases; nucleotides not matched to a gene: 11. The germline gives CDR1 MNHEY, CDR2 SVGAGI. The CDR3 extends over 14 amino acids.

The chain links TRBV18 to TRBJ2-3; 7 bases agree with TRBD1. V dropped 2 bases and J dropped 3; count of bases not matched to a gene: 5. Germline CDR1 and CDR2: KGHSH and LQKENI. The CDR3 is 15 amino acids. The CDR3 nucleotides are TGTGCCAGCTCACCAAGGGGACAGAGAACAGATACGCAGTATTTT. Translating gives CASSPRGQRTDTQYF.

There are a few counts of this clone. This chain connects TRBV2 to TRBJ2-3; TRBD1 might be the D (5 bases). The CDR3 covers 12 residues. Germline CDR1 reads SNHLY; CDR2 reads FYNNEI. The V end was cut by 7 bases, the J end by 3 bases, with 8 bases between. CDR3 DNA: TGTGCCAGCAATCAGGGAACAGATACGCAGTATTTT. Its protein product is CASNQGTDTQYF.

The chain uses TRBV6-6 and TRBJ2-1, with TRBD2 as a possible D gene (7 bases). Germline V CDR1 and CDR2: MNHNY, SVGAGI (reference sequence). The CDR3 is 13 residues long. V was pared by 6 bases and J by 10 bases, with 16 bases between. The CDR3 spells CASRASGGGEQFF. In nucleotides, the CDR3 is TGTGCCAGCAGGGCTAGCGGAGGGGGGGAGCAGTTCTTC.

This rearrangement joins TRBV5-4 to TRBJ1-1; 8 nucleotides agree with TRBD1. This CDR3 has 16 residues. Germline V gives CDR1 SGHNT, CDR2 YYREEE (reference sequence). Unmatched junction bases numbered 8, after V lost 4 bases and J lost 0 bases. The CDR3 DNA is TGTGCCAGCAGCGGGGGCGGGGACAGGTTGAACACTGAAGCTTTCTTT. As protein: CASSGGGDRLNTEAFF.

The gene calls are TRBV25-1 and TRBJ1-4; D is ambiguous. CDR1 MGHDK and CDR2 SYGVNS come from the germline V gene. Trimming shortened V by 4 bases and J by 8 bases, and 14 bases separated the two germline ends. The CDR3 consists of 14 residues. The CDR3: CASSAGNWEEKLFF. DNA for the CDR3: TGTGCCAGCAGTGCCGGCAATTGGGAGGAAAAACTGTTTTTT.